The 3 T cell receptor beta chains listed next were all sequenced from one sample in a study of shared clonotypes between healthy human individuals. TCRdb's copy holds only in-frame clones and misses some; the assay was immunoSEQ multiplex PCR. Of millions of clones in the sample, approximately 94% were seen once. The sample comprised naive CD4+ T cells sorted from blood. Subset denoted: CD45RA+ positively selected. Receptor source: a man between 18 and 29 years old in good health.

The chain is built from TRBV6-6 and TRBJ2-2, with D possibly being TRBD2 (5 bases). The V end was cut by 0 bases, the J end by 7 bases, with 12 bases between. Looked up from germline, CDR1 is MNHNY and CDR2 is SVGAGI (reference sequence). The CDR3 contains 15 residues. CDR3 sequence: CASSYSRGEDGELFF. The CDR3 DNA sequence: TGTGCCAGCAGTTACTCCCGGGGTGAGGACGGGGAGCTGTTTTTT.

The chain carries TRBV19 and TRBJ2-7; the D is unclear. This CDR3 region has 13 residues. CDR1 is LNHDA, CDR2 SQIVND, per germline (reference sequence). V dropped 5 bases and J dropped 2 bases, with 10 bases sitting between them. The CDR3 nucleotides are TGTGCCAGTAGTTCCCGGGCACCCTACGAGCAGTACTTC. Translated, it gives CASSSRAPYEQYF.

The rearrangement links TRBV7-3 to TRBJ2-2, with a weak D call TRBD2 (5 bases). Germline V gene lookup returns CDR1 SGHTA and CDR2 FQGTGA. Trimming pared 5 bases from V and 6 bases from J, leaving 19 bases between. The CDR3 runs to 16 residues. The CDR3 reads CASSPRGGPTPGELFF. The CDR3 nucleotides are TGTGCCAGCAGCCCCCGGGGTGGGCCCACCCCCGGGGAGCTGTTTTTT.